Each of the 24 T cell receptor beta chains below was sequenced from the same sample in a study of beta chain features in type 1 diabetes. Every isolated RNA sample was fully reverse transcribed, so sequencing captured expressed TCRB transcripts. Measured with immunoSEQ multiplex PCR; TCRdb has only the in-frame clones, and not every one. The data hold under 350,000 clones, with around 7.8% observed a single time. Material for sequencing was central memory CD4+ T cells from blood. All receptors derive from a woman between 18 and 30 years old in good health.

The chain joins TRBV7-2 to TRBJ1-5; D ambiguous. V was trimmed by 1 base and J by 0 bases, leaving 4 bases between them. This CDR3 has 14 amino acids. Germline V lookup: CDR1 SGHTA, CDR2 FQGNSA. In DNA, the CDR3 is TGTGCCAGCAGCTTAGACTTTAGCAATCAGCCCCAGCATTTT. Translating it yields CASSLDFSNQPQHF. Looking up the rest from reference TRBV7-2 and TRBJ1-5 gives the full variable domain: GAGVSQSPSNKVTEKGKDVELRCDPISGHTALYWYRQSLGQGLEFLIYFQGNSAPDKSGLPSDRFSAERTGGSVSTLTIQRTQQEDSAVYLCASSLDFSNQPQHFGDGTRLSIL.

This chain uses TRBV18 with TRBJ2-5; 7 bases are a match to TRBD2. Matching the DNA end better, TRBJ2-7 makes the J call doubtful. The CDR3 is 14 residues long. Germline V gives CDR1 KGHSH, CDR2 LQKENI. The CDR3 loop reads CASSQGGDSYEQYF. For the CDR3, the DNA is TGTGCCAGCTCACAGGGAGGGGACTCCTACGAGCAGTACTTC.

J is TRBJ1-4 and V is TRBV4-1; no clear D gene. Germline V gene sequence: CDR1 MGHRA, CDR2 YSYEKL. This CDR3 region has 17 residues. V was pared by 0 bases and J by 7 bases, with 18 bases between. Here the CDR3 reads CASSQDPSGFRGEKLFF. The CDR3 DNA sequence: TGCGCCAGCAGCCAAGATCCATCGGGTTTTAGAGGTGAAAAACTGTTTTTT.

The table lists this clone with a few counts. CDR3 protein: CASSYMRGPQFF. CDR3 nucleotide sequence: TGTGCCAGCAGTTATATGCGGGGACCACAGTTCTTC. V is TRBV27 and J is TRBJ2-1, with D maybe TRBD2 (6 bases). Germline assignment: CDR1 MNHEY and CDR2 SMNVEV (reference sequence). V shed 4 bases and J shed 13 bases, with 14 bases lying between them. The CDR3 contains 12 residues.

Many counts were recorded for this clone. V gene TRBV7-2 combines with J gene TRBJ2-3; unclear D gene. CDR1 is SGHTA and CDR2 is FQGNSA in the germline V gene. V dropped 7 bases and J dropped 2 bases, with 13 bases sitting between them. The length of the CDR3 is 14 residues. The CDR3 protein is CASTLDGNTDTQYF. Written as DNA, the CDR3 is TGTGCCAGCACCCTAGATGGTAACACAGATACGCAGTATTTT.

The chain is built from TRBV7-8 and TRBJ2-3; 7 bases line up with TRBD2. Germline V lookup: CDR1 SGHVS, CDR2 FQNEAQ. With V trimmed by 9 bases and J by 1 base, 7 bases remained unmatched. The CDR3 totals 14 residues. CDR3 sequence reads: CASTGRLRTDTQYF. For the CDR3, the DNA is TGTGCCAGTACCGGGAGGCTACGCACAGATACGCAGTATTTT.

J is TRBJ1-2 and V is TRBV29-1; D call uncertain. V was clipped by 2 bases and J by 8 bases, with 12 bases between them. CDR3 length: 12 residues. The germline gives CDR1 SQVTM, CDR2 ANQGSEA. CDR3 amino acids: CSVEQRNAGYTF. Written as DNA, the CDR3 is TGCAGCGTTGAACAGAGGAATGCGGGCTACACCTTC.

The chain carries TRBV28 and TRBJ1-2; D unclear. The germline CDR1 and CDR2 sequences are MDHEN and SYDVKM. CDR3 length: 11 residues. Trimming cost V 6 bases and J 8 bases, with 10 bases left between them. CDR3 sequence (DNA): TGTGCCAGCAGCCTTAGAAGAGGCTACACCTTC. It is translated as CASSLRRGYTF.

This clone was counted between two and nine times. This chain uses TRBV10-3 with TRBJ1-1; D not certain. Germline CDR1 ENHRY, CDR2 SYGVKD. This CDR3 has 11 amino acids. Trimming cost V 4 bases and J 10 bases, with 10 bases left between them. The CDR3 coding sequence is TGTGCCATCAGTGGGACTAATTTAGCTTTCTTT. Its translation: CAISGTNLAFF.

V and J are TRBV9 and TRBJ1-1; tentatively, D is TRBD1 (5 bases). The germline CDR1 and CDR2 sequences are SGDLS and YYNGEE. V lost 1 base, J lost 8 bases, and 12 bases lay in between. The CDR3 has 13 residues. The CDR3, as DNA: TGTGCCAGCAGCGTAAACGTGGGGACCGAAGCTTTCTTT. Protein product: CASSVNVGTEAFF.

The chain has TRBV5-5 and TRBJ2-6, with a tentative D call TRBD1 (6 bases). Germline CDR1 and CDR2: SGHKS and YYEKEE (reference sequence). CDR3 length equals 16 residues. V dropped 4 bases and J dropped 2 bases, with 13 bases sitting between them. The CDR3 nucleotides are TGTGCCAGCAGCAGTAATACAGGGACTGGGGCCAACGTCCTGACTTTC. Its protein product is CASSSNTGTGANVLTF.

This clone came up a few times. The V gene is TRBV28, the J gene TRBJ2-3; TRBD1 aligns across 7 bases. With V trimmed by 5 bases and J by 4 bases, 0 bases remained unmatched. Germline CDR1 reads MDHEN; CDR2 reads SYDVKM. This CDR3 comprises 12 residues. The CDR3 sequence: CASSQGADTQYF. As DNA, the CDR3 is TGTGCCAGCAGTCAGGGGGCAGATACGCAGTATTTT. Looking up the rest from reference TRBV28 and TRBJ2-3 gives the full variable domain: DVKVTQSSRYLVKRTGEKVFLECVQDMDHENMFWYRQDPGLGLRLIYFSYDVKMKEKGDIPEGYSVSREKKERFSLILESASTNQTSMYLCASSQGADTQYFGPGTRLTVL.

This clone has more than one count but fewer than ten. The CDR3 coding sequence is TGCAGCGTTGAATGGAGAACAGGGGGCAGAGGCTACACCTTC. Protein sequence: CSVEWRTGGRGYTF. The chain uses TRBV29-1 and TRBJ1-2; TRBD1 agrees at 9 bases. This CDR3 is 14 amino acids long. Germline V lookup: CDR1 SQVTM, CDR2 ANQGSEA. Trimming at V came to 2 bases and at J to 8 bases, leaving 9 bases not matched to a gene. The whole variable domain, filled in from reference TRBV29-1 and TRBJ1-2, reads SAVISQKPSRDICQRGTSLTIQCQVDSQVTMMFWYRQQPGQSLTLIATANQGSEATYESGFVIDKFPISRPNLTFSTLTVSNMSPEDSSIYLCSVEWRTGGRGYTFGSGTRLTVV.

This clone was detected only a few times. This sequence joins TRBV20-1 and TRBJ1-3, with D hard to call. This CDR3 is built from 11 residues. Trimming took 5 bases from V and 0 from J, leaving 2 bases between them. Looked up from germline, CDR1 is DFQATT and CDR2 is SNEGSKA (reference sequence). The CDR3 DNA reads as TGCAGTGCTCACTCTGGAAACACCATATATTTT. It is translated as CSAHSGNTIYF.

There are a few counts of this clone. V gene TRBV7-9 combines with J gene TRBJ2-2; D remains unclear. CDR1 is SEHNR, CDR2 FQNEAQ, per germline (reference sequence). The CDR3 runs 16 residues. V was cut by 5 bases and J by 2 bases, with 15 bases left in between. The chain's CDR3 is CASSPFDPGNTGELFF. The DNA for the CDR3 is TGTGCCAGCAGCCCCTTCGATCCAGGCAACACCGGGGAGCTGTTTTTT.

The chain has TRBV2 and TRBJ2-2; D is ambiguous. The V end lost 6 bases, the J end lost 7 bases, and 15 bases lay between the germline ends. CDR1 is SNHLY, CDR2 FYNNEI, per germline. The length of the CDR3 is 14 residues. The CDR3 DNA is TGTGCCAGCAGCCCAGCTACGATCTACGGGGAGCTGTTTTTT. This sequence encodes CASSPATIYGELFF. Combining the CDR3 with reference TRBV2 and TRBJ2-2 gives the whole variable domain EPEVTQTPSHQVTQMGQEVILRCVPISNHLYFYWYRQILGQKVEFLVSFYNNEISEKSEIFDDQFSVERPDGSNFTLKIRSTKLEDSAMYFCASSPATIYGELFFGEGSRLTVL.

This clone was counted at least ten times. This chain connects TRBV5-6 to TRBJ2-3; 11 positions agree with TRBD2. CDR3 length: 15 residues. The germline V gene has CDR1 SGHDT and CDR2 YYEEEE. The J segment lost 4 bases and the V segment lost 2 bases, leaving 3 bases of the junction unmatched. CDR3 in amino acids: CASSLLAGDADTQYF. DNA of the CDR3: TGTGCCAGCAGCTTACTAGCGGGAGACGCAGATACGCAGTATTTT.

This clone was seen ten or more times. The V call is TRBV19, the J call TRBJ2-1; D is perhaps TRBD1 or TRBD2 (5 bases each). CDR1 is LNHDA, CDR2 SQIVND, per germline (reference sequence). V lost 8 bases to trimming and J lost 6 bases, with 14 bases between them. This CDR3 region has 13 residues. CDR3 sequence: CASGRDLINEQFF. In nucleotides, the CDR3 is TGTGCCAGTGGTCGGGACCTGATCAATGAGCAGTTCTTC.

As to this clone: A read error likely explains this, since a far larger clone differs by one base. The chain links TRBV2 to TRBJ2-7, with D unclear. Looked up from germline, CDR1 is SNHLY and CDR2 is FYNNEI. The CDR3 sequence is 11 residues long. Trimming stripped 4 bases from V and 4 bases from J, with 5 bases between. The CDR3 region has the DNA TGTGCCAGCAGTGTTTGGTACGAGCAGTACTTC. It translates to CASSVWYEQYF.

The chain uses TRBV9 and TRBJ1-5; D gene ambiguous. The germline CDR1 and CDR2 sequences are SGDLS and YYNGEE. Trimming left V 4 bases short and J 3 bases short, with 14 bases between. This CDR3 is built from 15 residues. This CDR3 reads CASSPRQVINQPQHF. The CDR3 DNA reads TGTGCCAGCAGCCCCCGCCAGGTTATCAATCAGCCCCAGCATTTT.

This clone appeared a few times. This chain uses TRBV28 with TRBJ1-5; D is undetermined. The CDR3 sequence is 14 residues long. Trimming took 6 bases from V and 1 from J, leaving 10 bases between them. In germline, CDR1 is MDHEN, CDR2 SYDVKM. CDR3 residues: CASRGGRSNQPQHF. The CDR3 DNA is TGTGCCAGCAGAGGAGGGCGCAGCAATCAGCCCCAGCATTTT.

Concerning this clone itself: The sample contains more than one DNA sequence encoding this CDR3. The rearrangement uses TRBV7-2 and TRBJ2-7; maybe TRBD2 (7 bases). The germline gives CDR1 SGHTA, CDR2 FQGNSA. V dropped 0 bases and J dropped 9 bases, with 15 bases sitting between them. This CDR3 spans 14 amino acids. DNA for the CDR3: TGTGCCAGCAGCTTAGCGGGGGGGGGCCACGGGCAGTACTTC. Encoded protein: CASSLAGGGHGQYF. Together with reference TRBV7-2 and TRBJ2-7, the CDR3 gives the full variable domain: GAGVSQSPSNKVTEKGKDVELRCDPISGHTALYWYRQSLGQGLEFLIYFQGNSAPDKSGLPSDRFSAERTGGSVSTLTIQRTQQEDSAVYLCASSLAGGGHGQYFGPGTRLTVT.

This clone was seen a single time. The CDR3 loop is CAISAGTITNYGYTF. The DNA for the CDR3 is TGTGCCATCAGCGCTGGGACAATCACTAACTATGGCTACACCTTC. This sequence joins TRBV10-3 and TRBJ1-2; TRBD1 might be the D (6 bases). Trimming cost V 6 bases and J 0 bases, with 14 bases left between them. In germline, CDR1 is ENHRY, CDR2 SYGVKD. This CDR3 spans 15 amino acids.

This clone was seen more than once but under ten times. The V gene is TRBV6-5, the J gene TRBJ2-7, with TRBD1 matching 7 bases. Per germline, CDR1 MNHEY and CDR2 SVGAGI. The CDR3 covers 14 residues. V dropped 7 bases and J dropped 2; count of bases not matched to a gene: 8. The CDR3 region is CASKIVRGTYEQYF. The CDR3, as DNA: TGTGCCAGCAAGATCGTCAGGGGGACCTACGAGCAGTACTTC.